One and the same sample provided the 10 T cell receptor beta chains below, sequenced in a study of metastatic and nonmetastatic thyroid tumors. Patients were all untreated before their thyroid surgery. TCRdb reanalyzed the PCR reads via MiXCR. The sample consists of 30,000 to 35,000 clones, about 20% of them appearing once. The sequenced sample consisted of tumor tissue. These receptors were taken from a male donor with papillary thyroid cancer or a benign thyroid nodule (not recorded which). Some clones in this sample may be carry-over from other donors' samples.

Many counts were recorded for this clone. The CDR3 region has the DNA TGTGCCAGCAGCCAAGTTGGCGGAAACAATGAGCAGTTCTTC. Protein: CASSQVGGNNEQFF. This chain uses TRBV14 with TRBJ2-1, with D hard to call. V dropped 1 base and J dropped 5 bases, with 9 bases sitting between them. This CDR3 spans 14 amino acids. Germline V gene lookup returns CDR1 SGHDN and CDR2 FVKESK.

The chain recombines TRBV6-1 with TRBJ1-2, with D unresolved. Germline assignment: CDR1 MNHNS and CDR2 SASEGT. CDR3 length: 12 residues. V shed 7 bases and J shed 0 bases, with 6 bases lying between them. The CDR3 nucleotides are TGTGCCAGCAAAGGCCCTAACTATGGCTACACCTTC. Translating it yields CASKGPNYGYTF.

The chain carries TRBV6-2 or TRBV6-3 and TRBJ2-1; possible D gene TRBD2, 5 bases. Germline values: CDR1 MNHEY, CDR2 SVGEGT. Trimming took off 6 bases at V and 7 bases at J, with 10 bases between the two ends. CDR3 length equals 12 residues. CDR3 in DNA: TGTGCCAGCAGGACTAATACAAATGAGCAGTTCTTC. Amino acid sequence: CASRTNTNEQFF.

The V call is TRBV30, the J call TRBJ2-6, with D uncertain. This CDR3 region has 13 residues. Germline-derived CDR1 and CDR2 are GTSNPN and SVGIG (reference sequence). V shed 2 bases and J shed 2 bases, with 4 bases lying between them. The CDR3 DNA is TGTGCCTGGAGTCCGGCTGGGGCCAACGTCCTGACTTTC. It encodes CAWSPAGANVLTF.

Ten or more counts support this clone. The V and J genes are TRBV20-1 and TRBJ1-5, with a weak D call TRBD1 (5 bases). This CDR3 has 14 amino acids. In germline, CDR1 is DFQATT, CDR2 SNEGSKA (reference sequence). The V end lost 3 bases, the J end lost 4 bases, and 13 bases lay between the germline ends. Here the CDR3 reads CSASGAGRNQPQHF. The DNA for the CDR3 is TGCAGTGCTAGTGGAGCAGGGAGAAATCAGCCCCAGCATTTT.

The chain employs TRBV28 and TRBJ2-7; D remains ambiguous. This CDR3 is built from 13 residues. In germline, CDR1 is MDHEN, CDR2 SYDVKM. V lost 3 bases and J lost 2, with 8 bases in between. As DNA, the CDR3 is TGTGCCAGCAGTTTGACGTTTCCCTACGAGCAGTACTTC. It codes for CASSLTFPYEQYF.

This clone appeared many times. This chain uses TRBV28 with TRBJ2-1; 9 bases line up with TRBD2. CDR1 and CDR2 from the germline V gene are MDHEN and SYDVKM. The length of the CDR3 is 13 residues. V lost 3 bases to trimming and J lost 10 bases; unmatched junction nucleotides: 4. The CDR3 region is CASSLTSGREQFF. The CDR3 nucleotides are TGTGCCAGCAGTTTGACTAGCGGCCGGGAGCAGTTCTTC.

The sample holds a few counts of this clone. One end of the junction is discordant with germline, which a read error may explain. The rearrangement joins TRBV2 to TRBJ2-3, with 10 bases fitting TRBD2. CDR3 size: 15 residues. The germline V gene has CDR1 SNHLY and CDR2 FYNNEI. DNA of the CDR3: TGTGCCAGCGGTGAAGGGCTAGCGGGAGCAGATATGCAGTATTTT. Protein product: CASGEGLAGADMQYF.

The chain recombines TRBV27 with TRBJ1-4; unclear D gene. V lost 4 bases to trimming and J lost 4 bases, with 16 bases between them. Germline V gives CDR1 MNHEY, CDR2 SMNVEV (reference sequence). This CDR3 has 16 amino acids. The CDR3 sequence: CASSSGRPGSNEKLFF. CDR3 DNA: TGTGCCAGCAGTTCGGGCCGACCCGGCAGTAATGAAAAACTGTTTTTT.

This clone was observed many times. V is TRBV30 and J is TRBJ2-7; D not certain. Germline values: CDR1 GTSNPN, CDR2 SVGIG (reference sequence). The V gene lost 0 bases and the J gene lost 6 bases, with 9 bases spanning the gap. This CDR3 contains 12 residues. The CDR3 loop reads CAWSVSRREQYF. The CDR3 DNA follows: TGTGCCTGGAGTGTAAGTAGGCGCGAGCAGTACTTC.